Listed below are T cell receptor beta chains from one sample, sequenced in a study of T-cell memory formation after mild COVID-19. TCRdb re-analysed the 5' RACE reads in MiXCR, keeping a single row per CDR3 protein. Found here are 250,000 to 350,000 distinct CDR3 sequences, about 16% of them singletons; the top ten hold approximately 25%. The material sequenced was PBMCs or a T cell subset sorted from them (not recorded which). The receptors here all came from a man younger than 35 who had mild COVID-19 (a few samples of this study predate the infection). Cell type and time point are not known. Both conserved end residues are part of each CDR3. The D gene is left open where the match is weak. Expanded clones get a size class; other rows say once, few or many, or leave the size out.

v_call	d_call	j_call	clone_size	cdr3_aa	cdr3_nt
TRBV5-6	NA	TRBJ2-2	NA	CASSFGALGTGELFF	TGTGCCAGCAGCTTTGGTGCCCTTGGGACCGGGGAGCTGTTTTTT
TRBV6-5	TRBD2	TRBJ2-3	few	CASITTSGTQYF	TGTGCCAGCATTACGACTAGCGGGACGCAGTATTTT
TRBV7-2	NA	TRBJ2-3	NA	CASSSNYWDTQYF	TGTGCCAGCAGCTCTAATTATTGGGATACGCAGTATTTT
TRBV10-2	NA	TRBJ2-5	NA	CASSGEIGGAGETQYF	TGCGCCAGCAGTGGAGAAATTGGGGGGGCAGGGGAGACCCAGTACTTC
TRBV5-1	NA	TRBJ1-1	few	CASSLHSGAEAFF	TGCGCCAGCAGCTTGCACTCAGGGGCCGAAGCTTTCTTT
TRBV28	NA	TRBJ2-1	many	CASSPTGASSYNEQFF	TGTGCCAGCAGTCCCACGGGGGCGAGCTCCTACAATGAGCAGTTCTTC
TRBV7-6	TRBD1	TRBJ1-1	NA	CASSLAVQGGTEAFF	TGTGCCAGCAGCTTAGCTGTCCAGGGGGGCACTGAAGCTTTCTTT
TRBV27	NA	TRBJ2-1	NA	CASSLTRGSEQFF	TGTGCCAGCAGTTTAACCAGGGGTAGTGAGCAGTTCTTC
TRBV5-5	TRBD1	TRBJ2-2	few	CASSDRGTAGELFF	TGTGCCAGCTCCGACAGGGGGACGGCCGGGGAGCTGTTTTTT
TRBV5-1	NA	TRBJ2-5	NA	CASVVEGTQYF	TGCGCCAGCGTCGTAGAAGGGACCCAGTACTTC
TRBV7-6	NA	TRBJ2-1	few	CASSLVEGLYNEQFF	TGTGCCAGCAGCTTAGTGGAGGGGTTGTACAATGAGCAGTTCTTC
TRBV12-3/TRBV12-4	TRBD1	TRBJ1-1	few	CASSPPTGEPEAFF	TGTGCCAGCAGCCCACCTACAGGGGAGCCTGAAGCTTTCTTT
TRBV5-1	NA	TRBJ2-5	NA	CASGLGQQETQYF	TGCGCCAGCGGATTAGGACAGCAAGAGACCCAGTACTTC
TRBV7-9	TRBD1	TRBJ1-4	NA	CASSPQPGQGDEKLFF	TGTGCCAGCAGCCCACAACCGGGACAGGGTGATGAAAAACTGTTTTTT
TRBV4-1	TRBD1	TRBJ2-3	few	CASSLPGQGTDTQYF	TGCGCCAGCAGCCTACCGGGACAGGGGACAGATACGCAGTATTTT
TRBV7-6	NA	TRBJ2-3	NA	CASSLTPGFADTQYF	TGTGCCAGCAGCTTAACACCCGGGTTTGCAGATACGCAGTATTTT
TRBV6-2/TRBV6-3	NA	TRBJ1-5	NA	CASSYNLVQPQHF	TGTGCCAGCAGTTACAACCTGGTACAGCCCCAGCATTTT
TRBV10-3	TRBD1	TRBJ1-6	NA	CAISEYEGATSPLHF	TGTGCCATCAGTGAGTATGAGGGGGCGACCTCACCCCTCCACTTT
TRBV7-2	NA	TRBJ1-2	NA	CASIPGQHYGYTF	TGTGCCAGCATCCCCGGACAGCACTATGGCTACACCTTC
TRBV27	TRBD1	TRBJ1-2	NA	CASSDPLDRVRGYTF	TGTGCCAGCAGTGATCCTCTGGACAGGGTTCGGGGCTACACCTTC
TRBV4-2	NA	TRBJ1-2	NA	CASSQEFSLANYGYTF	TGTGCCAGCAGCCAAGAATTCAGTCTAGCTAACTATGGCTACACCTTC
TRBV12-3/TRBV12-4	NA	TRBJ1-2	few	CASSLTGLGYTF	TGTGCCAGCAGTTTAACGGGTCTTGGCTACACCTTC
TRBV24-1	TRBD1	TRBJ2-1	few	CATRPQDRGRNEQFF	TGTGCCACCCGTCCCCAGGACAGGGGGCGGAATGAGCAGTTCTTC
TRBV23-1	NA	TRBJ2-2	few	CASSQIEGDDTGELFF	TGCGCCAGCAGTCAAATCGAGGGAGATGACACCGGGGAGCTGTTTTTT
TRBV7-3	NA	TRBJ1-2	NA	CASSPNPGRYGYTF	TGTGCCAGCAGCCCGAACCCAGGGAGGTATGGCTACACCTTC
TRBV30	NA	TRBJ2-2	NA	CAWSVLTGELFF	TGTGCCTGGAGTGTACTAACCGGGGAGCTGTTTTTT
TRBV5-1	NA	TRBJ2-5	many	CASSSRGAGETQYF	TGCGCCAGCAGCTCCCGGGGGGCCGGTGAGACCCAGTACTTC
TRBV18	NA	TRBJ2-3	few	CASSPERTTDTQYF	TGTGCCAGCTCACCCGAAAGAACAACAGATACGCAGTATTTT
TRBV4-3	NA	TRBJ2-1	NA	CASSQDPREGDEQFF	TGCGCCAGCAGCCAAGATCCGAGAGAGGGGGATGAGCAGTTCTTC
TRBV5-1	NA	TRBJ1-4	NA	CASNTGGTNEKLFF	TGCGCCAGCAACACTGGGGGGACTAATGAAAAACTGTTTTTT
TRBV7-2	NA	TRBJ1-4	NA	CASSPTQTAEKLFF	TGTGCCAGCAGCCCGACGCAAACAGCAGAAAAACTGTTTTTT
TRBV29-1	NA	TRBJ2-4	few	CSVERGRGSIQYF	TGCAGCGTTGAGAGGGGTAGGGGAAGCATTCAGTACTTC
TRBV12-3/TRBV12-4	NA	TRBJ2-5	NA	CASCWAHSGAETQYF	TGTGCCAGCTGCTGGGCCCACTCTGGAGCAGAGACCCAGTACTTC
TRBV20-1	NA	TRBJ1-6	NA	CSARTVGRDNSPLHF	TGCAGTGCCAGAACGGTGGGCAGGGACAATTCACCCCTCCACTTT
TRBV28	NA	TRBJ1-6	NA	CASTQYYNSPLHF	TGTGCCAGCACCCAGTACTATAATTCACCCCTCCACTTT
TRBV7-2	TRBD2	TRBJ2-1	few	CASSPPGGAGGPEQFF	TGTGCCAGCAGCCCACCTGGTGGGGCGGGGGGGCCTGAGCAGTTCTTC
TRBV12-3/TRBV12-4	NA	TRBJ1-5	few	CASSLLGGQGPQHF	TGTGCCAGCAGTTTGCTCGGGGGCCAGGGGCCCCAGCATTTT
TRBV7-2	NA	TRBJ1-5	few	CASSLGTSNQPQHF	TGTGCCAGCAGCTTGGGGACAAGTAATCAGCCCCAGCATTTT
TRBV11-2	NA	TRBJ2-1	few	CASSSMRNEQFF	TGTGCCAGCAGCTCCATGCGGAATGAGCAGTTCTTC
TRBV5-1	TRBD2	TRBJ2-1	NA	CASSLRGLAFSYNEQFF	TGCGCCAGCAGCCTTCGGGGACTAGCGTTCTCCTACAATGAGCAGTTCTTC